One T cell receptor beta chain is described in this entry. The antigen is unknown. The data belong to a study of cytotoxic CD8 clonotypes in ibrutinib-treated CLL. The sequencing depth, 1 in 200,000 to 1 in 1 million T cells, was the target. Profiled with immunoSEQ multiplex PCR; TCRdb holds only in-frame clones, not every one. The sample includes about 40,000 clones, around 70% of them seen just once. This CDR3 comprises 15 residues. The germline V gene encodes CDR1 SNHLY and CDR2 FYNNEI. V was clipped by 6 bases and J by 4 bases, with 18 bases between them. Study conclusions and caveats: Few clonotypes were public, and these shrank or held steady under treatment.

The TCR comes from a human donor with chronic lymphocytic leukemia. Sequencing used PBMCs, obtained at disease progression, from a patient treated with ibrutinib. This chain connects TRBV2 to TRBJ1-2; no clear D. The chain's CDR3 is CASSGQSRIPYGYTF. CDR3 bases: TGTGCCAGCAGCGGCCAAAGTCGGATCCCCTATGGCTACACCTTC.